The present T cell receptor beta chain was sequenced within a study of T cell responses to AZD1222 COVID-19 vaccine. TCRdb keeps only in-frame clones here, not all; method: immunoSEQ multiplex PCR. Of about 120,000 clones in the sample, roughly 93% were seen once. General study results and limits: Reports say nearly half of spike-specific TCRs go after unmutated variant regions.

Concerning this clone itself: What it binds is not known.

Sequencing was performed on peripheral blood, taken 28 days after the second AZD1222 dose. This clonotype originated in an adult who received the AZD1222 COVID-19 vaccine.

In DNA form, the CDR3 reads TGCAGTGCTAGTTCGGGCAGCCGGAGCTCTGGAAACACCATATATTTT. It encodes CSASSGSRSSGNTIYF. This rearrangement joins TRBV20-1 to TRBJ1-3, with unresolved D. The germline V gene has CDR1 DFQATT and CDR2 SNEGSKA (reference sequence). There are 16 residues in the CDR3. Trimming left V 3 bases short and J 0 bases short, with 15 bases between.